The 19 T cell receptor beta chains listed next were all sequenced from one sample in a study of blood T cell repertoires in COVID-19. This table comes from immunoSEQ multiplex PCR, and its TCRdb copy is limited to in-frame clones, with some not included. The table records 200,000 to 250,000 clones, roughly 90% of them present only once. What was sequenced was PBMCs or T cells enriched from blood (not recorded which). The receptor source for this set is a woman in her forties or fifties in a cohort exposed to, infected with or recovered from COVID-19 (not recorded which).

This clone was detected only a few times. The rearrangement links TRBV29-1 to TRBJ1-1; TRBD1 might be the D (5 bases). The V gene's germline CDR1 is SQVTM and CDR2 ANQGSEA. Trimming shortened V by 5 bases and J by 3 bases, and 13 bases separated the two germline ends. The CDR3 is 13 amino acids. This CDR3 is CSVRQGIDTEAFF. The CDR3 nucleotides are TGCAGCGTTCGTCAGGGAATAGACACTGAAGCTTTCTTT.

The gene calls are TRBV6-5 and TRBJ2-2; 8 bases are a match to TRBD2. Trimming removed 6 bases from V and 4 bases from J; junction bases left unmatched: 4. This CDR3 comprises 14 residues. Germline V gene sequence: CDR1 MNHEY, CDR2 SVGAGI. CDR3 bases: TGTGCCAGCAGAGCGGGGGTATTCACCGGGGAGCTGTTTTTT. It yields the protein CASRAGVFTGELFF.

This clone was observed a handful of times. This rearrangement joins TRBV19 to TRBJ1-3, with a possible D match to TRBD1 (6 bases). CDR1 and CDR2 from the germline V gene are LNHDA and SQIVND (reference sequence). V was trimmed by 5 bases and J by 4 bases, leaving 15 bases between them. The CDR3 covers 15 residues. The chain's CDR3 is CASSVQGSLGNTIYF. The CDR3, as DNA: TGTGCCAGTAGTGTCCAGGGGTCTCTCGGAAACACCATATATTTT.

The chain recombines TRBV7-2 with TRBJ1-5; 12 nucleotides match TRBD1. Germline loops: CDR1 SGHTA, CDR2 FQGNSA. The trim removed 5 bases at V and 5 bases at J, leaving 4 bases unmatched. The CDR3 consists of 15 residues. The CDR3 nucleotides read TGTGCCAGCAGCAGGGGACAGGGGGCACATCAGCCCCAGCATTTT. This gives the protein CASSRGQGAHQPQHF.

This clone came up a few times. This CDR3 reads CASRLDRVATEAFF. CDR3 nucleotide sequence: TGTGCCAGCAGACTGGACAGGGTGGCCACTGAAGCTTTCTTT. The gene calls are TRBV11-2 and TRBJ1-1; TRBD1 matches 8 bases. Looked up from germline, CDR1 is SGHAT and CDR2 is FQNNGV. V trimming: 6 bases; J trimming: 4 bases; junction bases outside the gene matches: 7. The CDR3 totals 14 residues.

Here the CDR3 reads CASSSSSGTMNTEAFF. DNA for the CDR3: TGTGCCAGCAGCTCCAGCTCCGGGACAATGAACACTGAAGCTTTCTTT. The chain links TRBV5-5 to TRBJ1-1; tentatively, D is TRBD1 (6 bases). Germline assignment: CDR1 SGHKS and CDR2 YYEKEE (reference sequence). Between the trimmed V and J ends, which lost 3 bases and 0 bases, there was a span of 15 bases. This CDR3 has 16 residues. Using reference TRBV5-5 and TRBJ1-1 for the parts outside the CDR3, the full variable domain is DAGVTQSPTHLIKTRGQQVTLRCSPISGHKSVSWYQQVLGQGPQFIFQYYEKEERGRGNFPDRFSARQFPNYSSELNVNALLLGDSALYLCASSSSSGTMNTEAFFGQGTRLTVV.

The chain has TRBV4-2 and TRBJ2-2; possibly TRBD1 for D (5 bases). CDR1 LGHNA and CDR2 YNFKEQ come from the germline V gene. Trimming removed 4 bases at V and 2 bases at J, with 14 bases between. The CDR3 is made up of 16 amino acids. As DNA, the CDR3 is TGTGCCAGCAGCCCTCATGGGCAGGGTAACACCGGGGAGCTGTTTTTT. Its protein product is CASSPHGQGNTGELFF.

The chain joins TRBV28 to TRBJ2-5; TRBD1 might be the D (6 bases). There are 13 residues in the CDR3. Germline CDR1 MDHEN, CDR2 SYDVKM. Deletions cut 5 bases from V and 2 bases from J, with 9 bases between. CDR3 sequence (DNA): TGTGCCAGCAGTGGACAGTCTCAAGAGACCCAGTACTTC. Its protein is CASSGQSQETQYF.

This clone has more than one count but fewer than ten. This CDR3 is also generated by other DNA sequences in the sample. The rearrangement links TRBV28 to TRBJ1-2; D might be TRBD1 (6 bases). The CDR3 is made up of 14 amino acids. Germline CDR1 reads MDHEN; CDR2 reads SYDVKM. The V end lost 3 bases, the J end lost 2 bases, and 10 bases lay between the germline ends. The CDR3 DNA reads TGTGCCAGCAGTTTGAGACAGGCGAACTATGGCTACACCTTC. As protein: CASSLRQANYGYTF.

This clone was found once. The CDR3 here is CASSLGDTDYGYTF. Written as DNA, the CDR3 is TGTGCCAGCAGCTTAGGTGACACTGACTATGGCTACACCTTC. The chain has TRBV7-2 and TRBJ1-2; no clear D. Germline values: CDR1 SGHTA, CDR2 FQGNSA. V shed 1 base and J shed 3 bases, with 9 bases lying between them. This CDR3 contains 14 residues. Drawing the rest from reference TRBV7-2 and TRBJ1-2, the complete variable domain is GAGVSQSPSNKVTEKGKDVELRCDPISGHTALYWYRQSLGQGLEFLIYFQGNSAPDKSGLPSDRFSAERTGGSVSTLTIQRTQQEDSAVYLCASSLGDTDYGYTFGSGTRLTVV.

Turning to this clone: Other DNA sequences in this sample translate to the same CDR3. The CDR3 DNA is TGTGCCAGCTCACCACAGGGGGCAGCGAACACTGAAGCTTTCTTT. It yields the protein CASSPQGAANTEAFF. The V call is TRBV18, the J call TRBJ1-1; TRBD1 matches at 7 bases. The CDR3 consists of 15 residues. CDR1 KGHSH and CDR2 LQKENI come from the germline V gene. V dropped 1 base and J dropped 1; count of bases not matched to a gene: 3.

The DNA of the CDR3 is TGTGCCAGCATACGGGAAACAGATAACTATGGCTACACCTTC. Protein product: CASIRETDNYGYTF. J is TRBJ1-2 and V is TRBV2; D is unclear. The CDR3 loop spans 14 amino acids. The germline V gene has CDR1 SNHLY and CDR2 FYNNEI. Deletions cut 7 bases from V and 1 base from J, with 13 bases between. Together with reference TRBV2 and TRBJ1-2, the CDR3 gives the full variable domain: EPEVTQTPSHQVTQMGQEVILRCVPISNHLYFYWYRQILGQKVEFLVSFYNNEISEKSEIFDDQFSVERPDGSNFTLKIRSTKLEDSAMYFCASIRETDNYGYTFGSGTRLTVV.

V gene TRBV6-5 combines with J gene TRBJ1-2; 7 bases fit TRBD1. J was trimmed by 10 bases and V by 1 base; bases with no gene match: 6. Per germline, CDR1 MNHEY and CDR2 SVGAGI. CDR3 length: 13 amino acids. The DNA of the CDR3 is TGTGCCAGCAGTTACTGGAGGACAGGCGCCTACACCTTC. Protein sequence: CASSYWRTGAYTF.

The genes are TRBV2 and TRBJ2-2; 8 bases line up with TRBD1. Germline lookup yields CDR1 SNHLY and CDR2 FYNNEI. This CDR3 has 15 residues. V trimming: 7 bases; J trimming: 4 bases; junction bases outside the gene matches: 8. The CDR3 is CASNPTGVGTGELFF. In nucleotides, the CDR3 is TGTGCCAGCAACCCGACAGGGGTGGGCACCGGGGAGCTGTTTTTT.

DNA for the CDR3: TGTGCCAGCAGTCCCACCCGCGGGGGTACTGAAGCTTTCTTT. This translates into CASSPTRGGTEAFF. The chain joins TRBV3-1 (or the pseudogene TRBV3-2) to TRBJ1-1; D is possibly TRBD1 (5 bases). Germline V gives CDR1 LGHDT, CDR2 YNNKEL (reference sequence). V dropped 6 bases and J dropped 5 bases, with 16 bases sitting between them. The CDR3 spans 14 residues.

This chain uses TRBV27 with TRBJ2-5; TRBD1 agrees at 7 bases. CDR1 and CDR2 (germline): MNHEY, SMNVEV (reference sequence). The CDR3 runs to 17 residues. Germline trimming cut 5 bases from V and 0 bases from J; bases unmatched to any gene: 12. CDR3 nucleotide sequence: TGTGCCAGCAGTAAGATTGGGACAGCGCTGTACCAAGAGACCCAGTACTTC. Encoded protein: CASSKIGTALYQETQYF.

The V gene is TRBV5-1, the J gene TRBJ2-3; 10 nucleotides agree with TRBD2. CDR3 length: 16 residues. The germline V gene encodes CDR1 SGHRS and CDR2 YFSETQ. V lost 6 bases, J lost 1 base, and 8 bases stayed unmatched. The DNA for the CDR3 is TGCGCCAGCACAAATCAAGGACTAGCGGGCACAGATACGCAGTATTTT. Protein: CASTNQGLAGTDTQYF.

DNA for the CDR3: TGTGCCAGCAGCTTGCAGGTGGGCACTGAAGCTTTCTTT. Encoded protein: CASSLQVGTEAFF. The chain combines TRBV7-9 with TRBJ1-1; D gene unclear. V lost 3 bases, J lost 4 bases, and 9 bases lay in between. The CDR3 contains 13 residues. Germline lookup yields CDR1 SEHNR and CDR2 FQNEAQ (reference sequence).

This clone has a handful of counts. The rearrangement links TRBV7-9 to TRBJ1-1, with a weak D call TRBD1 (5 bases). The CDR3 consists of 15 residues. CDR1 and CDR2 from the germline V gene are SEHNR and FQNEAQ (reference sequence). V was trimmed by 4 bases and J by 1 base, leaving 13 bases between them. CDR3 DNA: TGTGCCAGCAGCTACACCGGGACTGAGAACACTGAAGCTTTCTTT. Translated, it gives CASSYTGTENTEAFF.